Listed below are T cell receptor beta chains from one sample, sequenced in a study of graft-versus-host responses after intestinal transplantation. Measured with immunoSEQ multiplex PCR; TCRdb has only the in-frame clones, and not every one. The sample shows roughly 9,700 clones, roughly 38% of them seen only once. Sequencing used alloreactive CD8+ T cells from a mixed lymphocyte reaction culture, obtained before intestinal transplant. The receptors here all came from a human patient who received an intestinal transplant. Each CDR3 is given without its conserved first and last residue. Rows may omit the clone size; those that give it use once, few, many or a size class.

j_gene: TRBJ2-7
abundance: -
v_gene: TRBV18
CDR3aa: ASSPKTSGRQY

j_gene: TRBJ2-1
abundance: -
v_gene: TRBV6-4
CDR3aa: ASSPLWSRGPHEQF

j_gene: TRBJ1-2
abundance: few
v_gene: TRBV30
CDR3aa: AWSGQEIIDT

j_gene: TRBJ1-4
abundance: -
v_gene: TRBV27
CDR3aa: ASSLMRGGLEKLF

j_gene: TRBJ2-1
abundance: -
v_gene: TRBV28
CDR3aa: ASTARGTAYNEQF

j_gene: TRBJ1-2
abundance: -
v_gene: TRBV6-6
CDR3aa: ASSYSQNYGYT

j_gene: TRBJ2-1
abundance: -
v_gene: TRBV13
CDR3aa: ASSPSLPSGGNYNEQF

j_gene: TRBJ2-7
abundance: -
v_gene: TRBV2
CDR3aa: ASSEALNRPGGEQY

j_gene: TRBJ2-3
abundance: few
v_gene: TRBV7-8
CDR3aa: ASSPGADTQY

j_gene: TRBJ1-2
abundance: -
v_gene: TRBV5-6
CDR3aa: ASSLGPSNYGYT

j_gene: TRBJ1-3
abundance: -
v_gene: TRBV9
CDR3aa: ASSSWDSQNTIY